This T cell receptor beta chain was sequenced for a study of shared clonotypes between healthy human individuals. Study-level background: In total, the donors were a couple of women and a few men aged 18 to 49.

Donors, without exception, were Caucasian adults residing in Nashville, Tennessee. Broader study findings: About 5% of naive CD4 clonotypes were common to a handful of donors.

Assay execution took place at the deep level. Method: immunoSEQ multiplex PCR; TCRdb's copy keeps in-frame clones and lacks some. The sample contains roughly 660,000 clones, 80% to 95% of which appear only once. A note on this clone: Antigen specificity is unknown.

The TCR originated in a man younger than 35 in good health. Some clones in this sample may be carry-over from other donors' samples. Material: memory CD8+ T cells from PBMCs. The subset: CD45RO+ cells pooled with CCR7-negative TemRA cells.

The CDR3 loop reads CASSFATGGDYGYTF. CDR3 DNA: TGTGCCAGCAGTTTTGCGACAGGGGGCGACTATGGCTACACCTTC. This rearrangement joins TRBV27 to TRBJ1-2; 10 nucleotides align to TRBD1. V dropped 3 bases and J dropped 3; count of bases not matched to a gene: 4. This CDR3 has 15 amino acids. CDR1 is MNHEY and CDR2 is SMNVEV in the germline V gene (reference sequence).